This entry is about one T cell receptor (beta chain). Its antigen is currently unknown. Germline assignment: CDR1 SSHAT and CDR2 FNYEAQ (reference sequence). The CDR3 totals 15 residues. This sample was taken from a study of T cells expressing NK-cell markers. The overall study: Sequencing covered eight donors, seven HCMV-seropositive and one seronegative. Study results and caveats: Whether expanded NKG2C-expressing T cell clones recognize HCMV is unknown. Also leading the CD3+CD56-NKG2C+ fraction in several donors were these clonotypes.

TCRdb re-called the 5' RACE reads; one entry per CDR3 protein, DNA not given. The sample's table shows around 470,000 distinct CDR3 sequences. This chain connects TRBV7-7 to TRBJ2-1; as DNA is missing, the TRBD2 call by TCRdb cannot be tested. The TCR was taken from a woman in her forties or fifties in good health. The sequenced sample consisted of blood T cells: a sorted CD56 or NKG2C T cell subset, CD4+ or CD8+ T cells, or bulk PBMC T cells (not recorded which). CDR3: CASSQRTSGSSEQFF.